This T cell receptor (beta chain) is drawn from a study of post-analysis software for immune sequencing data. Each TCR beta cDNA library carried unique molecular identifiers. A single record per CDR3 protein comes from TCRdb applying MiXCR to the PCR reads. The sample includes some 370,000 distinct CDR3 sequences, roughly 36% of them seen just once. Study-level points and caveats: Samples sharing a preparation batch grouped tightly together when assessed by F measure. Comparison with controls showed significantly lower normalized Chao1 diversity in multiple sclerosis patients.

This clonotype showed up just a few times. Its target is unknown. The clonotype originates from a girl aged 5 to 17 with multiple sclerosis. Sequences were obtained from blood.

The CDR3 region is CASSHSLSGGSYNEQFF. DNA of the CDR3: TGTGCCAGCAGCCACAGCCTTAGCGGGGGTTCCTACAATGAGCAGTTCTTC. V gene TRBV4-2 combines with J gene TRBJ2-1, with 9 positions matching TRBD2. Germline-derived CDR1 and CDR2 are LGHNA and YNFKEQ. The CDR3 spans 17 residues. V lost 3 bases to trimming and J lost 1 base; unmatched junction nucleotides: 7.